These T cell receptor beta chains were read from a single sample in a study of cytomegalovirus exposure and HLA in healthy donors. Profiling relied on immunoSEQ multiplex PCR, and the TCRdb table lists in-frame clones only, not all of them. The sample records about 190,000 clones, around 81% being singletons. Sequenced input: PBMCs. Every receptor here comes from a woman younger than 35 in good health and CMV-seropositive. Each CDR3 is given with its conserved first and last residue. A D gene is named only where the DNA matches it firmly. Only some rows state a clone size, as once, few, many or a class for expanded clones.

v_call	clone_size	d_call	j_call	cdr3_nt	cdr3_aa
TRBV6-1	NA	TRBD2	TRBJ2-2	TGTGCCAGCCGTCCTCGGAGCGGGGGTCCTGGGGAGCTGTTTTTT	CASRPRSGGPGELFF
TRBV7-3	NA	NA	TRBJ2-3	TGTGCCAGCAGCATCATGGAGCCTGATACGCAGTATTTT	CASSIMEPDTQYF
TRBV9	once	NA	TRBJ2-2	TGTGCCAGCAGCGTAGAGCCGGGGATAAACACCGGGGAGCTGTTTTTT	CASSVEPGINTGELFF
TRBV9	NA	NA	TRBJ2-2	TGTGCCAGCAGCGTAGGGGCCCCTCCGAACACCGGGGAGCTGTTTTTT	CASSVGAPPNTGELFF
TRBV11-2	few	NA	TRBJ1-3	TGTGCCAGCAGCTTAAGCGCGCGGGGGGGCGCGGTGAACACCATATATTTT	CASSLSARGGAVNTIYF
TRBV29-1	NA	TRBD1	TRBJ1-2	TGCAGCGTCATGGGGACAGGGGCTAACTATGGCTACACCTTC	CSVMGTGANYGYTF
TRBV5-4	NA	NA	TRBJ1-1	TGTGCCAGCAGCCTGGGGGGGGGCGTTGAAGCTTTCTTT	CASSLGGGVEAFF
TRBV7-9	NA	NA	TRBJ2-3	TGTGCCTCGGGTGCAGAAATAAGCACAGATACGCAGTATTTT	CASGAEISTDTQYF
TRBV6-1	NA	NA	TRBJ2-5	TGTGCCAGCTCCTGGACTATACAAGAGACCCAGTACTTC	CASSWTIQETQYF
TRBV7-9	NA	TRBD2	TRBJ2-3	TGTGCCAGCAGCTTACGAACGGGGGGAGGGGATACGCAGTATTTT	CASSLRTGGGDTQYF
TRBV27	NA	NA	TRBJ1-1	TGTGCCAGCACCTCTACCGCCGCAGGGGAGAACACTGAAGCTTTCTTT	CASTSTAAGENTEAFF
TRBV9	NA	TRBD2	TRBJ2-4	TGTGCCAGCAGCTCTAGCGGGGGCACTGGGGCCAAAAACAGTCAGTACTTC	CASSSSGGTGAKNSQYF
TRBV11-3	NA	NA	TRBJ2-5	TGTGCCAGCAGCCCCCGACTAGGGGAGACCCAGTACTTC	CASSPRLGETQYF
TRBV30	NA	NA	TRBJ2-3	TGTGCCTTAAATGTTGGCTCAGATGGTACGCAGTATTTT	CALNVGSDGTQYF
TRBV2	NA	NA	TRBJ2-7	TGTGCCAGCAGTGCACGATCCGGGTTCTCCTACGAGCAGTACTTC	CASSARSGFSYEQYF
TRBV7-7	NA	TRBD2	TRBJ2-5	TGTGCCAGCAGCTCGACTAGCGGGGAGACCCAGTACTTC	CASSSTSGETQYF
TRBV5-4	NA	NA	TRBJ2-6	TGTGCCAGCAGCCCGCAGGGGAACGGGGCCAACGTCCTGACTTTC	CASSPQGNGANVLTF
TRBV10-3	NA	TRBD2	TRBJ2-1	TGTGCCATCAGCTTTAGCGGGTCGGCCGATGAGCAGTTCTTC	CAISFSGSADEQFF
TRBV28	NA	NA	TRBJ1-5	TGTGCCAGCAGCACCTACCGGGACTTCAATCAGCCCCAGCATTTT	CASSTYRDFNQPQHF
TRBV5-1	NA	TRBD2	TRBJ2-3	TGCGCCAGCAGCCGGGGCGCTAGCGGGGGGGCCGGAACAGATACGCAGTATTTT	CASSRGASGGAGTDTQYF
TRBV7-3	once	NA	TRBJ2-1	TGTGCCAGCAGCTCTCAAGCATCCAATGAGCAGTTCTTC	CASSSQASNEQFF
TRBV5-4	NA	NA	TRBJ1-1	TGTGCCAGCAGCTTGAGAGGGCCTGAAGCTTTCTTT	CASSLRGPEAFF
TRBV7-2	NA	NA	TRBJ1-1	TGTGCCAGCAGCCGGGCGGGTCAAAGGACTGAAGCTTTCTTT	CASSRAGQRTEAFF
TRBV5-1	NA	TRBD1	TRBJ2-5	TGCGCCAGCAACCCTCAACCGGGACAGGGGGCTGGGGAGCAGTACTTC	CASNPQPGQGAGEQYF
TRBV28	NA	TRBD2	TRBJ2-5	TGTGCCAGCAGTTCTCACGGACTAGCGGGAGGTGGGGAGACCCAGTACTTC	CASSSHGLAGGGETQYF
TRBV27	NA	TRBD1	TRBJ1-2	TGTACCTCCGGGACAGGGTATAGCTACACCTTC	CTSGTGYSYTF
TRBV12-5	NA	NA	TRBJ2-6	TGTGCTAGTGGTTTCTCCGGGACTGGGGCCAACGTCCTGACTTTC	CASGFSGTGANVLTF
TRBV28	NA	TRBD1	TRBJ2-7	TGTGCCAGCAGCTCCGGACAGGGGGTGGACTACGAGCAGTACTTC	CASSSGQGVDYEQYF
TRBV7-6	NA	NA	TRBJ2-2	TGTGCCAGCAGCTTACTAGGGGGAAACACCGGGGAGCTGTTTTTT	CASSLLGGNTGELFF
TRBV7-6	once	NA	TRBJ2-3	TGTGCCAGCAGCCTCGGGTTCACAGATACGCAGTATTTT	CASSLGFTDTQYF
TRBV25-1	NA	NA	TRBJ2-2	TGTGCCAGCACGGGGGACTCGAACACCGGGGAGCTGTTTTTT	CASTGDSNTGELFF
TRBV14	NA	NA	TRBJ1-4	TGTGCCAGCAGCCCCGCGAGTAATGAAAAACTGTTTTTT	CASSPASNEKLFF
TRBV19	NA	NA	TRBJ1-1	TGTGCCAGTAGTTCCGGGTTAGCAACTGAAGCTTTCTTT	CASSSGLATEAFF
TRBV11-2	few	TRBD1	TRBJ2-6	TGTGCCAGCAGCTCGATGGGGGACAGGGAAGCCCGGGGGGCCAACGTCCTGACTTTC	CASSSMGDREARGANVLTF
TRBV5-8	NA	TRBD2	TRBJ2-5	TGTGCCAGCAGCTTGGGGTTCGGACTAGCGGGGGGTATCCAAGAGACCCAGTACTTC	CASSLGFGLAGGIQETQYF
TRBV14	NA	TRBD2	TRBJ2-1	TGTGCCAGCAGACAGAGCTCCAGCGGGAGATACAATGAGCAGTTCTTC	CASRQSSSGRYNEQFF
TRBV4-2	NA	NA	TRBJ1-5	TGTGCCAGCAGCCAAGATTACGGGACTAATCAGCCCCAGCATTTT	CASSQDYGTNQPQHF
TRBV7-2	few	NA	TRBJ2-5	TGTGCCAGCAGCTTTTCAGGGGGGCGAGAGACCCAGTACTTC	CASSFSGGRETQYF